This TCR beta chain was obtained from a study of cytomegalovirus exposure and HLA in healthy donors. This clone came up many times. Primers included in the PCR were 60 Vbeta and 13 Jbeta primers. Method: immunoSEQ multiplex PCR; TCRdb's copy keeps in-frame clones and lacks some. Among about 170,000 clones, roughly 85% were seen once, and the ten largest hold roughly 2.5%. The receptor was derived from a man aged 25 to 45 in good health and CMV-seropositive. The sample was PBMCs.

The CDR3 coding sequence is TGCAGCGTTGTGAACAGGGGAGTTTTTACTGAAGCTTTCTTT. Translated: CSVVNRGVFTEAFF. V and J are TRBV29-1 and TRBJ1-1; 7 bases are a match to TRBD1. The CDR3 sequence is 14 residues long. The V gene end was trimmed by 4 bases and the J gene end by 5 bases; junction bases not matched to a gene: 10. In germline, CDR1 is SQVTM, CDR2 ANQGSEA.